A selection of T cell receptor beta chains follows, all from one sample in a study of cytomegalovirus exposure and HLA in healthy donors. Assay used: immunoSEQ multiplex PCR; TCRdb lists only in-frame clones, some missing. The sample contains roughly 200,000 clones, around 75% of which appear only once. The sequenced sample consisted of PBMCs. These receptor sequences come from a woman aged 25 to 39 in good health and CMV-seronegative. Each CDR3 is given with its conserved first and last residue. D genes are given only for firm matches. The listing skips clone size in some rows; elsewhere it reads once, few, many or a size class.

abundance: .; v_gene: TRBV5-1; j_gene: TRBJ2-3; d_gene: TRBD1; CDR3nt: TGCGCCAGCAGCTTTGGGCAGGGGGCCGTAGATACGCAGTATTTT; CDR3aa: CASSFGQGAVDTQYF
abundance: .; v_gene: TRBV20-1; j_gene: TRBJ2-5; d_gene: .; CDR3nt: TGCAGTGCTAGTTCTAGGGAGACCCAGTACTTC; CDR3aa: CSASSRETQYF
abundance: few; v_gene: TRBV6-6; j_gene: TRBJ1-2; d_gene: TRBD1; CDR3nt: TGTGCCAGCAACAAGGGGGGACAGGGGGCTGGCTACACCTTC; CDR3aa: CASNKGGQGAGYTF
abundance: .; v_gene: TRBV7-6; j_gene: TRBJ1-6; d_gene: .; CDR3nt: TGTGCCAGCAGCCTCTCGAGGTGGGGAGGTGTCGAGTCACCCCTCCACTTT; CDR3aa: CASSLSRWGGVESPLHF
abundance: .; v_gene: TRBV27; j_gene: TRBJ2-2; d_gene: TRBD2; CDR3nt: TGTGCCAGCAGTTTATCTCCGGAGATAGCGGGAGGCCCCGCCGGGGAGCTGTTTTTT; CDR3aa: CASSLSPEIAGGPAGELFF
abundance: .; v_gene: TRBV21-1; j_gene: TRBJ1-4; d_gene: .; CDR3nt: TGTGCCAGCAGCCAAGGGACAGCTAATGAAAAACTGTTTTTT; CDR3aa: CASSQGTANEKLFF
abundance: .; v_gene: TRBV7-9; j_gene: TRBJ2-1; d_gene: .; CDR3nt: TGTGCCAGCAGCTTAGGGGGAGGCTACAATGAGCAGTTCTTC; CDR3aa: CASSLGGGYNEQFF
abundance: .; v_gene: TRBV10-3; j_gene: TRBJ2-1; d_gene: TRBD2; CDR3nt: TGTGCCATCGGGGTCAGCGGGGGGATCGATGAGCAGTTCTTC; CDR3aa: CAIGVSGGIDEQFF
abundance: once; v_gene: TRBV5-1; j_gene: TRBJ2-5; d_gene: .; CDR3nt: TGCGCCAGCAGCTTGGGAGGAATGCAAGAGACCCAGTACTTC; CDR3aa: CASSLGGMQETQYF
abundance: .; v_gene: TRBV5-6; j_gene: TRBJ2-2; d_gene: .; CDR3nt: TGTGCCAGCAGCTCCAGCACCGGGGAGCTGTTTTTT; CDR3aa: CASSSSTGELFF
abundance: .; v_gene: TRBV6-1; j_gene: TRBJ1-4; d_gene: TRBD1; CDR3nt: TGTGCCAGCAGTGACAGGGGGCAGGGAGAAAAACTGTTTTTT; CDR3aa: CASSDRGQGEKLFF
abundance: .; v_gene: TRBV12-2; j_gene: TRBJ2-7; d_gene: .; CDR3nt: TGTGCAAGTCGCCCTACCGGGACTCTAAGCTCCTACGAGCAGTACTTC; CDR3aa: CASRPTGTLSSYEQYF
abundance: .; v_gene: TRBV5-4; j_gene: TRBJ2-7; d_gene: TRBD1; CDR3nt: TGTGCCAGCAGCTCAGGGGGTGGCTACGAGCAGTACTTC; CDR3aa: CASSSGGGYEQYF
abundance: .; v_gene: TRBV7-9; j_gene: TRBJ2-2; d_gene: TRBD1; CDR3nt: TGTGCCAGCAGCTTCGGATTCGGCAGGGGGCTTTCCACCGGGGAGCTGTTTTTT; CDR3aa: CASSFGFGRGLSTGELFF
abundance: few; v_gene: TRBV4-1; j_gene: TRBJ1-1; d_gene: .; CDR3nt: TGCGCCAGCAGCCAAGCAAATACCGGGACTCCCGACACTGAAGCTTTCTTT; CDR3aa: CASSQANTGTPDTEAFF